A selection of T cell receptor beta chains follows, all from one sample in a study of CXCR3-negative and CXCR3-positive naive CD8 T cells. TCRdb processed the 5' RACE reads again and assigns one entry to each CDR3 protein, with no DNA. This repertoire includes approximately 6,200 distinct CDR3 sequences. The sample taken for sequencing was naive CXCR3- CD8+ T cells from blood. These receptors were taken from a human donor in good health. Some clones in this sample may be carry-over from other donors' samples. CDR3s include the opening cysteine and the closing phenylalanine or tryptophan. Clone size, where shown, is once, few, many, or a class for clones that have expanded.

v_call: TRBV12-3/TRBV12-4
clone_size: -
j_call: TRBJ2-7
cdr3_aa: CASSFQQVWTSDSYEQYF

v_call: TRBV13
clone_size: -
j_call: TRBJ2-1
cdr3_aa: CASSPGGGGWGSSYNEQFF

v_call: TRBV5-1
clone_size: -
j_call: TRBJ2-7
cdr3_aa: CASSLRGGAFYEQYF

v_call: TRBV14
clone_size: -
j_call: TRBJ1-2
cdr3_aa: CASSQVGGIYGYTF

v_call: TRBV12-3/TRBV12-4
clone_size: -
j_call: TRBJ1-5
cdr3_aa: CASSFGGTQPQHF

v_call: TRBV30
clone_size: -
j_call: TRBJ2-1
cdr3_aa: CAWRRVANEQFF

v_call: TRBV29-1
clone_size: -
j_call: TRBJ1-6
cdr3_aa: CSAYAGDREAF

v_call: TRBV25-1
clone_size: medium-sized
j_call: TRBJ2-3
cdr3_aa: CASSEYGGSDTQYF

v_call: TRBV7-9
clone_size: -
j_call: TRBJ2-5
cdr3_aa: CASSWQPTRGETQYF

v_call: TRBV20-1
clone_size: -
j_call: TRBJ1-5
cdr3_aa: CSARLGYQPQHF

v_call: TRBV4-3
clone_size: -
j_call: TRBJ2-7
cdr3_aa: CASSQAVRVYEQYF

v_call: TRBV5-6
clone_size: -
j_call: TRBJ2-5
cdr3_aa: CASSLGGGLAGVGSQYF

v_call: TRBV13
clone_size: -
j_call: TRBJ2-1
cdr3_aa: CASSWGLGNGNEQFF

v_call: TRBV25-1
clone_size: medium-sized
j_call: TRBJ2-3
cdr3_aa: CASTEAGTRSSSDTQYF

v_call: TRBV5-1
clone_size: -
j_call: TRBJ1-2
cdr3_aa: CATAPGGELYGYTF

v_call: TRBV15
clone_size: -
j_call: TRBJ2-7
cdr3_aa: CATSRAGGQGLTSYEQYF

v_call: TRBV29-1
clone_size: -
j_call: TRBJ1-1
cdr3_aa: CSVRDRRVNTEAFF

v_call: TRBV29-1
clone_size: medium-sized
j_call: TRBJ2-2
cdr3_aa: CSASGTSTGELFF

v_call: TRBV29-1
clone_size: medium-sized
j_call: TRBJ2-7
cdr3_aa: CSVEMGAGEQYF

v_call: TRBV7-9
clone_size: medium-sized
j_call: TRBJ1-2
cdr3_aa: CASSPNTGANYGYTF

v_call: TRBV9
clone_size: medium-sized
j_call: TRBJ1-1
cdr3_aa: CASSAQHAGVTEAFF

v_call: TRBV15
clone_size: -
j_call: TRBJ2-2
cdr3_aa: CATLQGTGGELFF

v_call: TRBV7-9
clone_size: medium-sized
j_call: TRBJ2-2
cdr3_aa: CASSHTSGANTGELFF

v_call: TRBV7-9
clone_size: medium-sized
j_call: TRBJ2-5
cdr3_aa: CASSLTQGIETQYF

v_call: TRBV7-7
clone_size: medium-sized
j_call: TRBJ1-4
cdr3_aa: CASSPLTDPTNEKLFF

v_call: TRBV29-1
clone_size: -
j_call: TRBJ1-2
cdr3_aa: CSAAGGAYYGYTF

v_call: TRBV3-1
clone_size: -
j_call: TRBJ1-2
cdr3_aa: CASRETGQEFYGYTF

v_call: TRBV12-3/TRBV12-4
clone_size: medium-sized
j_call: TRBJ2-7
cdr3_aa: CASSREGGRASYEQYF

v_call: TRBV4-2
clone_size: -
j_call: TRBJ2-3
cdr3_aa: CASSQFGSGTDTQYF

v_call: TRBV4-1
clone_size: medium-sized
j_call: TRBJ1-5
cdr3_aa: CASSQAVSGLGDQPQHF

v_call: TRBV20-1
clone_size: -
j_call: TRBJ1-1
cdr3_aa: CSAQRDVRGGWTEAFF

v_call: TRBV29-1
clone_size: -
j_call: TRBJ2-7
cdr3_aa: CSVVFQGSYEQYF

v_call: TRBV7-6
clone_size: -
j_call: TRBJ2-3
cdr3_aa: CASSLKEDTQYF

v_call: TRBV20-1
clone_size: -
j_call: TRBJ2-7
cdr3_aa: CSASPPIYGNEQYF

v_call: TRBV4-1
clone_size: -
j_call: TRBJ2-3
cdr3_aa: CASSLRLDTQYF

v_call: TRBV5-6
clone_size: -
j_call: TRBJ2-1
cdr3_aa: CASSFGLSNEQFF

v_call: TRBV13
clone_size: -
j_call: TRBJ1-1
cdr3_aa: CANQTVGGGEVDTEAFF

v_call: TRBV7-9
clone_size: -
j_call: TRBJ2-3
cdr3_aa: CASSLESPFGDTQYF

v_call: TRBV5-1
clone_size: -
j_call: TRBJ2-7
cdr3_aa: CASRVGLDGSYEQYF

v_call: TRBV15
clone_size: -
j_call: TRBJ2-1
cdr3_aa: CATSPRRLDNEQFF

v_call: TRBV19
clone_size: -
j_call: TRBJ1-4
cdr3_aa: CASSIQALHTTNEKLFF

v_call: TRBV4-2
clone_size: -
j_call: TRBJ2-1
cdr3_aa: CASSQDGGTYEQFF

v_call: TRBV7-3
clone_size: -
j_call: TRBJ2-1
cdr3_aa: CASSLTIFNEQFF

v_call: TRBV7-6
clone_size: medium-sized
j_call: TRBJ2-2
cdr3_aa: CASSLDSPGGANTGELFF

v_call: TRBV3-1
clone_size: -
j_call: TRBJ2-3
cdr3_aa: CASSQDRGELAGTLTDTQYF